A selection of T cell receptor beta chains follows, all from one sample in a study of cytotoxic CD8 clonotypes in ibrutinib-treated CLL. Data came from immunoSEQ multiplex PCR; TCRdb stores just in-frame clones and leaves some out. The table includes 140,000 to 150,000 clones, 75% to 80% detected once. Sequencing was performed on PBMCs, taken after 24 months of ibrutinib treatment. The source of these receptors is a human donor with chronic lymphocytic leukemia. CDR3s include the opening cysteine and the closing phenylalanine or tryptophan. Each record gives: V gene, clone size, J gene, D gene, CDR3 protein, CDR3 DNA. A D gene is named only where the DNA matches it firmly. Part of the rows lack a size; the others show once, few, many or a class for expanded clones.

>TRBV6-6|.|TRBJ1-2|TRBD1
CASTKGASGYTF
TGTGCCAGCACCAAGGGGGCATCTGGCTACACCTTC
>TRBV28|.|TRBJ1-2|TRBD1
CASSPGGLSNYGYTF
TGTGCCAGCAGTCCAGGGGGCCTTTCTAACTATGGCTACACCTTC
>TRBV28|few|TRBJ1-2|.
CASSPGLGRGYTF
TGTGCCAGCAGCCCCGGGCTCGGAAGGGGCTACACCTTC
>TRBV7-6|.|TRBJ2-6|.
CASSQPRASGANVLTF
TGTGCCAGCAGCCAACCTAGGGCCTCTGGGGCCAACGTCCTGACTTTC
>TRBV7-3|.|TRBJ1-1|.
CASSPGGPSTEAFF
TGTGCCAGCAGCCCCGGGGGGCCGAGCACTGAAGCTTTCTTT
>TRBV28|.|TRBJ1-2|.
CASSFIGVGYGYTF
TGTGCCAGCAGTTTCATCGGGGTTGGCTATGGCTACACCTTC
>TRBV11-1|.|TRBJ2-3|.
CASTDPSGTDTQYF
TGTGCCAGCACCGACCCCTCGGGCACAGATACGCAGTATTTT
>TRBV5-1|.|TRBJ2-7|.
CASSARNEQYF
TGCGCCAGCAGCGCTCGTAACGAGCAGTACTTC
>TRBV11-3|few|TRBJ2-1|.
CASSFQSGEQFF
TGTGCCAGCAGCTTTCAGTCGGGCGAGCAGTTCTTC
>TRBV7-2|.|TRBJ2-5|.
CASSPTRKETQYF
TGTGCCAGCAGCCCCACCCGAAAAGAGACCCAGTACTTC
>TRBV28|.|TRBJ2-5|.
CASSYPTVQETQYF
TGTGCCAGCAGTTACCCGACAGTACAAGAGACCCAGTACTTC
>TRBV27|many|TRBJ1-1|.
CASSPGAGSNTEAFF
TGTGCCAGCAGTCCCGGGGCCGGGTCGAACACTGAAGCTTTCTTT
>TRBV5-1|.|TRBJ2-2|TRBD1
CASSAGTGYAGELFF
TGCGCCAGCAGCGCCGGGACAGGGTACGCCGGGGAGCTGTTTTTT
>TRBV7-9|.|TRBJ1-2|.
CASSRQRDGYTF
TGTGCCAGCAGCCGCCAGCGGGATGGCTACACCTTC
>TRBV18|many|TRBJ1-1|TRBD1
CASSPRQGLGEAFF
TGTGCCAGCTCACCACGACAGGGATTGGGTGAAGCTTTCTTT
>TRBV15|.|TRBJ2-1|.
CATSRDLPGRNEQFF
TGTGCCACCAGCAGAGATCTCCCCGGGCGGAATGAGCAGTTCTTC
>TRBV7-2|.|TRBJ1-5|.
CASRGQVNQPQHF
TGTGCCAGCAGGGGCCAGGTAAATCAGCCCCAGCATTTT
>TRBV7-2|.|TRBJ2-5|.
CASSLAGETQYF
TGTGCCAGCAGCTTAGCCGGGGAGACCCAGTACTTC
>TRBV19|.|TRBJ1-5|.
CASSIVWGGADQPQHF
TGTGCCAGTAGTATAGTTTGGGGGGGGGCCGATCAGCCCCAGCATTTT
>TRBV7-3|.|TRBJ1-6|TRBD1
CASSPTGGSPLHF
TGTGCCAGCAGCCCGACAGGGGGCTCACCCCTCCACTTT
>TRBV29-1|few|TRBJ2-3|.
CSVEAPAGTDTQYF
TGCAGCGTTGAGGCCCCCGCCGGCACAGATACGCAGTATTTT
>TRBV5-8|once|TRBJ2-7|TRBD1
CASSLFGTGRVEQYF
TGTGCCAGCAGCTTGTTCGGGACAGGTCGTGTCGAGCAGTACTTC
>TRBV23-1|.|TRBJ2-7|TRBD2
CASRTSGAGEDEQYF
TGCGCCAGCAGAACCTCCGGAGCGGGAGAGGACGAGCAGTACTTC
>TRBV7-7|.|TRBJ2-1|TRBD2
CASSASGSSYNEQFF
TGTGCCAGCAGCGCCAGCGGGAGCTCCTACAATGAGCAGTTCTTC
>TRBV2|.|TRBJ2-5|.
CASSDGFPAVLYF
TGTGCCAGCAGTGATGGGTTTCCGGCCGTACTGTACTTC
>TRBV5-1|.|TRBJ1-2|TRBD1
CASSPPPGQGLGYTF
TGCGCCAGCAGCCCGCCCCCGGGACAGGGTCTTGGCTACACCTTC
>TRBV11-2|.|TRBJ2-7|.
CASSSETFGAYEQYF
TGTGCCAGCAGCTCCGAAACCTTTGGAGCCTACGAGCAGTACTTC
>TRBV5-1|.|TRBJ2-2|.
CASALGGGELFF
TGCGCCAGCGCCCTCGGGGGCGGGGAGCTGTTTTTT
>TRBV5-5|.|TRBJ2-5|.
CASSGGGTQETQYF
TGTGCCAGCAGCGGTGGGGGGACCCAAGAGACCCAGTACTTC
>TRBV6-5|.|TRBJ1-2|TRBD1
CASSYRKGGGYTF
TGTGCCAGCAGTTACCGGAAAGGGGGCGGCTACACCTTC
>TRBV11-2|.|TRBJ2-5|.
CASSLVAGRQETQYF
TGTGCCAGCAGCTTAGTGGCGGGAAGGCAGGAGACCCAGTACTTC
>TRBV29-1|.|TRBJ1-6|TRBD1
CSVRTGGNSPLHF
TGCAGCGTTCGGACAGGCGGTAATTCACCCCTCCACTTT
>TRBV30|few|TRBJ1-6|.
CAWSPLGRNSPLHF
TGTGCCTGGAGTCCCCTGGGTCGAAATTCACCCCTCCACTTT
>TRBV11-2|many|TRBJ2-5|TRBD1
CASSLTGQGWETQYF
TGTGCCAGCAGCCTAACAGGACAGGGCTGGGAGACCCAGTACTTC
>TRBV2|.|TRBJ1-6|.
CASTSSYNSPLHF
TGTGCCAGCACAAGCTCCTATAATTCACCCCTCCACTTT
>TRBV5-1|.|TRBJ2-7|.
CASSLADHSYEQYF
TGCGCCAGCAGCTTGGCCGACCACTCCTACGAGCAGTACTTC
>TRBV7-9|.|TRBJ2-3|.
CASSLSLSRADTQYF
TGTGCCAGCAGCTTGAGTCTGTCTCGGGCAGATACGCAGTATTTT
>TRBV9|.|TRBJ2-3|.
CASSPSGPIDTQYF
TGTGCCAGCAGCCCCTCAGGCCCCATCGATACGCAGTATTTT
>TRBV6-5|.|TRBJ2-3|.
CASRRSASTDTQYF
TGTGCCAGCCGCAGGAGTGCTAGCACAGATACGCAGTATTTT
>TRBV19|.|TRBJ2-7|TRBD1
CATAGTGRYEQYF
TGTGCCACCGCCGGGACAGGGAGGTACGAGCAGTACTTC
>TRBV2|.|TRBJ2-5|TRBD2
CASSGGREETQYF
TGTGCCAGCAGTGGGGGGAGGGAAGAGACCCAGTACTTC
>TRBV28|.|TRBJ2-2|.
CASSSLDGNTGELFF
TGTGCCAGCAGTTCTCTCGACGGGAACACCGGGGAGCTGTTTTTT
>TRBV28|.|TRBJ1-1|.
CASSFTGRGNTEAFF
TGTGCCAGCAGTTTTACGGGGCGCGGGAACACTGAAGCTTTCTTT
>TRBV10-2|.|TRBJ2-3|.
CAIGSGNTDTQYF
TGCGCCATCGGTAGCGGCAACACAGATACGCAGTATTTT
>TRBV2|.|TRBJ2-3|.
CASRRVTNTDTQYF
TGTGCCAGCAGGAGGGTAACTAACACAGATACGCAGTATTTT
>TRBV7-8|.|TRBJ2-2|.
CASSPRPQGSGTNTGELFF
TGTGCCAGCAGCCCACGACCCCAGGGGTCGGGAACGAACACCGGGGAGCTGTTTTTT
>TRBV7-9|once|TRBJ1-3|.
CASSLAGGGNTIYF
TGTGCCAGCAGCTTAGCCGGGGGCGGAAACACCATATATTTT
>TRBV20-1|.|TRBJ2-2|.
CSARGSGELFF
TGCAGTGCTAGAGGGTCCGGGGAGCTGTTTTTT
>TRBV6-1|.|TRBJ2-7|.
CASSEPFNSYEQYF
TGTGCCAGCAGTGAACCTTTCAACTCCTACGAGCAGTACTTC
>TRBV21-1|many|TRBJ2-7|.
CASSKGGSRVSYEQYF
TGTGCCAGCAGCAAAGGGGGGTCCCGTGTCTCCTACGAGCAGTACTTC
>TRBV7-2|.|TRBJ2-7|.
CASTRGLGPYEQYF
TGTGCCAGCACTCGGGGGCTGGGCCCCTACGAGCAGTACTTC
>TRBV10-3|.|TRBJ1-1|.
CAISEGGSGEAFF
TGTGCCATCAGTGAGGGGGGTAGTGGTGAAGCTTTCTTT
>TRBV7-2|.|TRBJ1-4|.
CASSRTTNEKLFF
TGTGCCAGCAGCAGAACAACTAATGAAAAACTGTTTTTT
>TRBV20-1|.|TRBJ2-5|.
CSARPSETQYF
TGCAGTGCCCGACCCTCCGAGACCCAGTACTTC
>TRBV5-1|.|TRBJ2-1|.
CASSSGWYNEQFF
TGCGCCAGCAGCTCTGGGTGGTACAATGAGCAGTTCTTC